This TCR beta chain came from a study of blood T cells in healthy people across ages. CDR3 size: 15 residues. Germline V gene data show CDR1 as MNHEY and CDR2 as SMNVEV (reference sequence). Trimming took off 5 bases at V and 8 bases at J, with 22 bases between the two ends. This clonotype was recorded a few times. PBMCs, at least 6 million per sample, were isolated. Combining a sample-barcoded 5' primer with a J-beta primer mix, a second PCR ran for roughly 6 to 11 cycles. Every cDNA was tagged by a template-switch adaptor with 12 random nucleotides. MiXCR was run by TCRdb on the 5' RACE reads, yielding one entry per CDR3 protein. In the table there are about 1,400,000 distinct CDR3 sequences, approximately 59% of which are singletons.

This sequence joins TRBV27 and TRBJ2-7; tentative D call: TRBD2 (6 bases). The sample was blood. The TCR sequence derives from a man in his late teens or twenties in good health. CDR3 residues: CASSLQGLAKAQQYF. Here the CDR3 DNA reads TGTGCCAGCAGTCTTCAGGGACTGGCAAAGGCCCAGCAGTACTTC.